Below, one T cell receptor beta chain is given with its context. Its cognate antigen is unknown. V shed 0 bases, J shed 7 bases, and the junction held 10 bases outside the gene matches. The CDR3 totals 17 residues. Per the germline V gene, CDR1 is KGHSH and CDR2 is LQKENI. This sample is drawn from a study of cytomegalovirus exposure and HLA in healthy donors. Across the study: Earlier work reported about 110 million unique TCR beta sequences from some 180 million T cells.

Study-level points and caveats: Reportedly, fewer N-insertions than the approximately 600-donor mean appeared in an Asian-associated ancestry cluster in a later analysis. Sequencing likely generated an artifact that appeared as a cluster of highly shared sequence variants.

PCR primers comprised 60 Vbeta and 13 Jbeta primers. Produced via immunoSEQ multiplex PCR; TCRdb's table is partial and in-frame only. The table has approximately 150,000 clones, 75% seen once. V is TRBV18 and J is TRBJ2-2, with 8 bases aligning to TRBD2. Sequenced material: PBMCs. This sequence was found in a man aged 18 to 30 in good health and CMV-seropositive. Here the CDR3 reads CASSPPAGEDLGGELFF. The CDR3 DNA reads as TGTGCCAGCTCACCACCAGCGGGAGAAGATCTCGGCGGGGAGCTGTTTTTT.